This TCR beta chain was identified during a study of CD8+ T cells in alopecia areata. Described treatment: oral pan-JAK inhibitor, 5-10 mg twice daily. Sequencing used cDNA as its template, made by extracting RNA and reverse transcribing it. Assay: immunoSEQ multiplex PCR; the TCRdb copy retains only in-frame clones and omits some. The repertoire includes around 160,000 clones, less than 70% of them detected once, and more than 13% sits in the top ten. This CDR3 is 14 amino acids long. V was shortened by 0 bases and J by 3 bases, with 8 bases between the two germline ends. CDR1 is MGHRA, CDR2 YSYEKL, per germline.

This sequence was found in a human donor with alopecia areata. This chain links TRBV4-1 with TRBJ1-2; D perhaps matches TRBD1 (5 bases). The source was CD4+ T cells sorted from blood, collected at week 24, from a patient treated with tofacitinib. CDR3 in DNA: TGCGCCAGCAGCCAAGATTCAGGGCACTATGGCTACACCTTC. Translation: CASSQDSGHYGYTF.